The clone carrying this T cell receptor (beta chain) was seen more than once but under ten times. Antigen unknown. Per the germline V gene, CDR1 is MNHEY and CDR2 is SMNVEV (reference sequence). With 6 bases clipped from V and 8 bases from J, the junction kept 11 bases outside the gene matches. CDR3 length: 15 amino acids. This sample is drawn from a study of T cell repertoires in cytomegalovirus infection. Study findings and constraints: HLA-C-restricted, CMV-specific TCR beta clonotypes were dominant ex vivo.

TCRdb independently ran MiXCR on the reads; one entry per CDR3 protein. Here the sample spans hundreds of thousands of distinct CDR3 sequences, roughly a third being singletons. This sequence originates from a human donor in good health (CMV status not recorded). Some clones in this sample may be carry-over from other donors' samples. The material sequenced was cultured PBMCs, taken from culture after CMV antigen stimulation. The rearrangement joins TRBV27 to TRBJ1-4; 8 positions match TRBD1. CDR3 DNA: TGTGCCAGCAGCGGTACGACAGGGGCTAGGGAAAAACTGTTTTTT. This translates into CASSGTTGAREKLFF.